A single sample gave rise to the 9 T cell receptor beta chains below, sequenced in a study of blood T cell repertoires in COVID-19. TCRdb's table, derived via immunoSEQ multiplex PCR, lists solely in-frame clones and lacks some. The table includes around 220,000 clones, approximately 78% detected once. The sequenced sample was peripheral blood. Receptors were obtained from a woman of 80 years or more with COVID-19, enrolled during active disease.

The rearrangement links TRBV18 to TRBJ2-5, with D possibly TRBD1 on 6 matching bases. Trimming stripped 0 bases from V and 4 bases from J, with 12 bases between. Germline CDR1 KGHSH, CDR2 LQKENI. The CDR3 is 15 residues long. The CDR3 region is CASSPPTGWVETQYF. As DNA, the CDR3 is TGTGCCAGCTCACCACCTACAGGGTGGGTAGAGACCCAGTACTTC.

Comments on this clone: Other DNA sequences within the sample encode an identical CDR3. The V call is TRBV5-1, the J call TRBJ1-4, with D possibly matching TRBD1 (6 bases). The CDR3 spans 14 residues. Per germline, CDR1 SGHRS and CDR2 YFSETQ. Trimming left V 1 base short and J 5 bases short, with 9 bases between. CDR3 sequence: CASSLQGMNEKLFF. For the CDR3, the DNA is TGCGCCAGCAGCTTGCAGGGGATGAATGAAAAACTGTTTTTT.

The rearrangement links TRBV7-6 to TRBJ2-5, with TRBD1 as a possible D gene (6 bases). V lost 5 bases, J lost 2 bases, and 18 bases lay in between. The CDR3 contains 16 residues. CDR1 and CDR2 (germline): SGHVS, FNYEAQ. CDR3 residues: CASSLPQGRGQETQYF. The CDR3 bases are TGTGCCAGCAGCCTTCCACAGGGAAGGGGGCAAGAGACCCAGTACTTC.

V is TRBV2 and J is TRBJ2-5, with D perhaps matching TRBD2 (5 bases). Looked up from germline, CDR1 is SNHLY and CDR2 is FYNNEI. The CDR3 runs 15 residues. The V end lost 1 base, the J end lost 1 base, and 10 bases lay between the germline ends. The CDR3 bases are TGTGCCAGCAGTGAAGTGGGAGTGCCCCAAGAGACCCAGTACTTC. This encodes CASSEVGVPQETQYF. The whole variable domain, filled in from reference TRBV2 and TRBJ2-5, reads EPEVTQTPSHQVTQMGQEVILRCVPISNHLYFYWYRQILGQKVEFLVSFYNNEISEKSEIFDDQFSVERPDGSNFTLKIRSTKLEDSAMYFCASSEVGVPQETQYFGPGTRLLVL.

This clone was recorded once. This chain joins TRBV10-2 and TRBJ1-2; 7 bases match TRBD1. Germline lookup yields CDR1 WSHSY and CDR2 SAAADI. This CDR3 has 15 amino acids. V trimming: 6 bases; J trimming: 1 base; junction bases outside the gene matches: 8. CDR3 protein: CASRKGAGDNYGYTF. The CDR3 DNA is TGCGCCAGCAGGAAGGGGGCAGGAGATAACTATGGCTACACCTTC.

The chain carries TRBV19 and TRBJ2-3; possible D gene TRBD2, 5 bases. The CDR3 has 16 amino acids. CDR1 LNHDA and CDR2 SQIVND come from the germline V gene (reference sequence). V was trimmed by 0 bases and J by 3 bases, leaving 13 bases between them. The CDR3 bases are TGTGCCAGTAGTATAGAGAGAGGGAAAGCGACAGATACGCAGTATTTT. This translates into CASSIERGKATDTQYF.

This clone was observed a few times. V is TRBV9 and J is TRBJ2-5; 11 bases fit TRBD2. The CDR3 is 14 residues long. V lost 4 bases to trimming and J lost 4 bases; unmatched junction nucleotides: 3. Germline V CDR1 and CDR2: SGDLS, YYNGEE. CDR3 amino acids: CASSTGLAGETQYF. CDR3 nucleotides: TGTGCCAGCAGCACAGGACTAGCGGGAGAGACCCAGTACTTC. Based on the CDR3 plus reference TRBV9 and TRBJ2-5, the full variable domain is DSGVTQTPKHLITATGQRVTLRCSPRSGDLSVYWYQQSLDQGLQFLIQYYNGEERAKGNILERFSAQQFPDLHSELNLSSLELGDSALYFCASSTGLAGETQYFGPGTRLLVL.

The chain employs TRBV4-1 and TRBJ2-5; 10 bases agree with TRBD2. Trimming removed 0 bases from V and 3 bases from J; junction bases left unmatched: 19. Germline V lookup: CDR1 MGHRA, CDR2 YSYEKL. The CDR3 is made up of 21 amino acids. The CDR3 bases are TGCGCCAGCAGCCAAGATACGGCGGCGTCAGCGGGAGGGCCTTCAAAAGAGACCCAGTACTTC. It translates to CASSQDTAASAGGPSKETQYF.

The CDR3 DNA reads TGTGCCATCAGTGACGGACTGAGCTCTGGAAACACCATATATTTT. Its protein product is CAISDGLSSGNTIYF. V usage is TRBV10-3 and J usage is TRBJ1-3; no clear D gene. Germline CDR1 is ENHRY and CDR2 is SYGVKD. The CDR3 runs 15 residues. The ends were cut back, 3 bases at V and 0 bases at J, with 9 bases in the middle.